Following are 12 T cell receptor beta chains from one sample sequenced in a study of T cells in Graves' hyperthyroidism and ophthalmopathy. TCR beta CDR3 regions were amplified from RNA transcripts. A first-round RT-PCR of the TCR CDR3 used the HTBI primer set. TCRdb fed the multiplex PCR reads into MiXCR, producing one record per CDR3 protein. The repertoire holds around 500,000 distinct CDR3 sequences, with approximately 14% as singletons. Sequenced sample: blood. The receptors originated from a woman between 40 and 55 years old with Graves' hyperthyroidism.

This clonotype turned up a few times. The gene calls are TRBV9 and TRBJ1-1, with D maybe TRBD1 (6 bases). V lost 4 bases and J 1 base, leaving 26 bases between the germline ends. The V gene's germline CDR1 is SGDLS and CDR2 YYNGEE. CDR3 length: 19 residues. The CDR3 DNA is TGTGCCAGCAGCCCGCTCCCCCTTCAGGGGACGGGGGAGAACACTGAAGCTTTCTTT. Translation: CASSPLPLQGTGENTEAFF.

This clonotype was seen repeatedly, ten times or more. The chain combines TRBV7-6 with TRBJ2-3, with 7 nucleotides matching TRBD2. The CDR3 is 17 residues long. Trimming cost V 5 bases and J 4 bases; bases outside gene matches: 15. Germline assignment: CDR1 SGHVS and CDR2 FNYEAQ. The CDR3 loop is CASSGRWGRADADTQYF. The CDR3 DNA reads as TGTGCCAGCAGCGGACGGTGGGGGAGGGCCGACGCAGATACGCAGTATTTT.

This clonotype was observed a handful of times. This may arise from a read error, as a much more abundant clone is one base away. The rearrangement uses TRBV5-1 and TRBJ2-3; the D gene is possibly TRBD1 (6 bases). The CDR3 covers 14 residues. Germline V CDR1 and CDR2: SGHRS, YFSETQ. V shed 5 bases and J shed 4 bases, with 14 bases lying between them. CDR3 sequence reads: CASRDGAGADTQYF. Written as DNA, the CDR3 is TGCGCCAGCAGAGACGGGGCAGGGGCAGATACGCAGTATTTT.

This clonotype was recorded a few times. The chain has TRBV19 and TRBJ2-1; possible D gene TRBD1, 5 bases. CDR1 is LNHDA, CDR2 SQIVND, per germline (reference sequence). The CDR3 has 14 residues. Trimming shortened V by 8 bases and J by 5 bases, and 16 bases separated the two germline ends. This chain's CDR3 is CASVEQAGNNEQFF. In nucleotides, the CDR3 is TGTGCCAGTGTGGAACAGGCTGGCAACAATGAGCAGTTCTTC. The full variable domain, with the rest looked up from reference TRBV19 and TRBJ2-1, is DGGITQSPKYLFRKEGQNVTLSCEQNLNHDAMYWYRQDPGQGLRLIYYSQIVNDFQKGDIAEGYSVSREKKESFPLTVTSAQKNPTAFYLCASVEQAGNNEQFFGPGTRLTVL.

This chain uses TRBV6-1 with TRBJ1-6; TRBD1 matches at 7 bases. J was trimmed by 3 bases and V by 0 bases; bases with no gene match: 5. Germline assignment: CDR1 MNHNS and CDR2 SASEGT. The CDR3 extends over 17 amino acids. The chain's CDR3 is CASSEARQGGYNSPLHF. CDR3 sequence (DNA): TGTGCCAGCAGTGAAGCTCGTCAGGGGGGCTATAATTCACCCCTCCACTTT.

The chain combines TRBV7-6 with TRBJ1-1, with unresolved D. V lost 1 base to trimming and J lost 5 bases, with 11 bases between them. The CDR3 is made up of 14 amino acids. CDR1 is SGHVS and CDR2 is FNYEAQ in the germline V gene. The CDR3, as DNA: TGTGCCAGCAGCTTAGGGGCGACGGGGACTGAAGCTTTCTTT. Translated, it gives CASSLGATGTEAFF.

The chain has TRBV5-1 and TRBJ2-1; 14 bases agree with TRBD2. This CDR3 has 18 amino acids. Germline CDR1 reads SGHRS; CDR2 reads YFSETQ. Losses at the gene ends were 2 bases for V and 8 bases for J; bases not matched to a gene: 12. CDR3 sequence (DNA): TGCGCCAGCAGCTTTCCCGGGACTAGCGGGAGTCAGAGGGATGAGCAGTTCTTC. The encoded protein is CASSFPGTSGSQRDEQFF.

This clonotype was seen a handful of times. The chain combines TRBV27 with TRBJ1-1; D is possibly TRBD1 (6 bases). Per germline, CDR1 MNHEY and CDR2 SMNVEV (reference sequence). This CDR3 region has 15 residues. The V end lost 5 bases, the J end lost 3 bases, and 16 bases lay between the germline ends. This chain's CDR3 is CASSRDTGLDTEAFF. The CDR3 DNA reads as TGTGCCAGCAGTCGAGATACAGGGCTGGACACTGAAGCTTTCTTT.

At least ten counts were recorded for this clonotype. This chain joins TRBV6-1 and TRBJ2-2; 9 bases are shared with TRBD2. The V gene end was trimmed by 8 bases and the J gene end by 0 bases; junction bases not matched to a gene: 7. The CDR3 is 16 amino acids. CDR1 is MNHNS and CDR2 is SASEGT in the germline V gene. CDR3 sequence: CASVIAGDSNTGELFF. The DNA for the CDR3 is TGTGCCAGCGTGATAGCGGGAGACTCGAACACCGGGGAGCTGTTTTTT.

The chain links TRBV20-1 to TRBJ2-2; 7 nucleotides align to TRBD2. CDR3 length: 14 amino acids. Germline loops: CDR1 DFQATT, CDR2 SNEGSKA (reference sequence). V was clipped by 6 bases and J by 3 bases; unmatched bases: 7. CDR3 in amino acids: CSAPASGYTGELFF. CDR3 bases: TGCAGTGCCCCTGCTAGCGGTTACACCGGGGAGCTGTTTTTT.

This clonotype was counted many times. CDR3 amino acids: CASSPRQTSGNTIYF. CDR3 bases: TGTGCCAGCAGCCCACGACAGACCTCTGGAAACACCATATATTTT. The rearrangement links TRBV7-9 to TRBJ1-3; TRBD1 might be the D (5 bases). The V end lost 5 bases, the J end lost 0 bases, and 11 bases lay between the germline ends. CDR3 length: 15 amino acids. Per germline, CDR1 SEHNR and CDR2 FQNEAQ (reference sequence). The full variable domain, in which reference TRBV7-9 and TRBJ1-3 provide the parts outside the CDR3, is DTGVSQNPRHKITKRGQNVTFRCDPISEHNRLYWYRQTLGQGPEFLTYFQNEAQLEKSRLLSDRFSAERPKGSFSTLEIQRTEQGDSAMYLCASSPRQTSGNTIYFGEGSWLTVV.

This clonotype was detected many times. V usage is TRBV6-1 and J usage is TRBJ2-7; 10 nucleotides agree with TRBD1. Germline V gene data show CDR1 as MNHNS and CDR2 as SASEGT. The trim removed 6 bases at V and 2 bases at J, leaving 7 bases unmatched. The CDR3 is made up of 15 amino acids. CDR3 nucleotides: TGTGCCAGCAGCCCTACGGACAGGGGGACCTACGAGCAGTACTTC. Residues: CASSPTDRGTYEQYF.